This T cell receptor (beta chain) was observed in a study of early T cells in non-severe SARS-CoV-2 infection. Across the whole study: With bulk RNA from unsorted whole blood as input, sequencing yielded unpaired chains.

Attachment of unique molecular identifiers was made to individual cDNA molecules. TCRdb itself ran the 5' RACE reads through MiXCR, one entry per CDR3 protein. The table includes about 27,000 distinct CDR3 sequences, roughly 5.6% detected once. This clonotype has a handful of counts. This CDR3 spans 12 amino acids. The germline V gene has CDR1 SEHNR and CDR2 FQNEAQ (reference sequence). Losses at the gene ends were 6 bases for V and 2 bases for J; bases not matched to a gene: 0. The J gene is TRBJ2-7, the V gene TRBV7-9, with TRBD1 identical over 8 bases. Sequencing was performed on whole blood. The receptor's source is an adult who was a healthcare worker with PCR-confirmed SARS-CoV-2 infection or an uninfected control (not recorded which). The CDR3 nucleotides read TGTGCCAGCAGGACAGGGGCCTACGAGCAGTACTTC. It codes for CASRTGAYEQYF.